This is a list of T cell receptor beta chains from one sample in a study of T cell responses to AZD1222 COVID-19 vaccine. Using immunoSEQ multiplex PCR, the repertoire was profiled, and TCRdb retains in-frame clones only, with some absent. The data show 100,000 to 150,000 clones, with around 92% seen just once and around 1.5% held by the top ten. The sequences come from peripheral blood, collected on day 0 of AZD1222 vaccination. The receptors stem from an adult in good health. The CDR3 runs from the conserved cysteine through the conserved F or W. Fields, in order: V gene, clone size, D gene, J gene, CDR3 DNA, CDR3 protein. D genes are given only for firm matches. The size of a clone is reported for some rows only, either as once, few or many, or as a class for expanded clones.

V: TRBV27
size: NA
D: NA
J: TRBJ1-2
DNA: TGTGCCAGCAGTTATGACAGAAAAGGCTATGGCTACACCTTC
CDR3: CASSYDRKGYGYTF

V: TRBV18
size: NA
D: NA
J: TRBJ1-1
DNA: TGTGCCAGCTCACCGTTCAGAGCCGAGGGTGAAGCTTTCTTT
CDR3: CASSPFRAEGEAFF

V: TRBV2
size: NA
D: NA
J: TRBJ2-7
DNA: TGTGCCAGCAGTGAAAATTGGGGGCAGTACTTC
CDR3: CASSENWGQYF

V: TRBV24-1
size: NA
D: NA
J: TRBJ2-5
DNA: TGTGCCACCAGTGACGTAGGAAATCTAGAGACCCAGTACTTC
CDR3: CATSDVGNLETQYF

V: TRBV6-2/TRBV6-3
size: once
D: TRBD1
J: TRBJ2-7
DNA: TGTGCCAGCAGCCTCCCTACTCAGGGGGCCCAGTGGGACGAGCAGTACTTC
CDR3: CASSLPTQGAQWDEQYF

V: TRBV7-9
size: few
D: TRBD1
J: TRBJ1-2
DNA: TGTGCCAGCAGCCTGGACAGGGTCTATGGCTACACCTTC
CDR3: CASSLDRVYGYTF

V: TRBV28
size: NA
D: TRBD2
J: TRBJ2-7
DNA: TGTGCCAGCAGTTTATTCGTCGGGGGACTAGCGGGGAACTACGAGCAGTACTTC
CDR3: CASSLFVGGLAGNYEQYF

V: TRBV7-3
size: NA
D: TRBD2
J: TRBJ2-5
DNA: TGTGCCAGCAGCTTATTTGCTAGCGGAATACAAGAGACCCAGTACTTC
CDR3: CASSLFASGIQETQYF

V: TRBV6-5
size: NA
D: NA
J: TRBJ1-1
DNA: TGTGCCAGCAGTTCCCTAGGGGCAGGGATGACTGAAGCTTTCTTT
CDR3: CASSSLGAGMTEAFF

V: TRBV6-6
size: NA
D: TRBD1
J: TRBJ2-5
DNA: TGTGCCAGCACCGACAGGGTTCAAGAGACCCAGTACTTC
CDR3: CASTDRVQETQYF

V: TRBV27
size: once
D: NA
J: TRBJ2-1
DNA: TGTGCCAGCAGTTTATTTGGGGGGCGAGGGCAGTTCTTC
CDR3: CASSLFGGRGQFF

V: TRBV5-6
size: NA
D: NA
J: TRBJ2-3
DNA: TGTGCCAGCAGCTTGGACCCCGATTACACAGATACGCAGTATTTT
CDR3: CASSLDPDYTDTQYF

V: TRBV6-4
size: NA
D: TRBD2
J: TRBJ2-7
DNA: TGTGCCAGCAGTCCTCAAAGCGGGAGTGGATACGAGCAGTACTTC
CDR3: CASSPQSGSGYEQYF

V: TRBV6-2/TRBV6-3
size: NA
D: TRBD2
J: TRBJ2-7
DNA: TGTGCCAGCAGTTACTCGACGACAAAACAGGGACTAGCGGCCACCTACGAGCAGTACTTC
CDR3: CASSYSTTKQGLAATYEQYF

V: TRBV24-1
size: NA
D: TRBD1
J: TRBJ2-7
DNA: TGTGCCACCAGAGGGGACAGGGGCGACGAGCAGTACTTC
CDR3: CATRGDRGDEQYF

V: TRBV4-1
size: NA
D: NA
J: TRBJ1-2
DNA: TGCGCCAGCAGCCAAGTCGGGGGCGCCTATGGCTACACCTTC
CDR3: CASSQVGGAYGYTF

V: TRBV5-1
size: NA
D: NA
J: TRBJ1-4
DNA: TGCGCCAGCAGCTTGCGGGGTTGGGCAACTAATGAAAAACTGTTTTTT
CDR3: CASSLRGWATNEKLFF

V: TRBV10-3
size: NA
D: TRBD1
J: TRBJ1-6
DNA: TGTGCCATCAGTCCTGCCGGGACAGGGGGTCGGGGTTCACCCCTCCACTTT
CDR3: CAISPAGTGGRGSPLHF

V: TRBV5-1
size: NA
D: NA
J: TRBJ2-1
DNA: TGCGCCAGCAGCTTTCGGGACGAGCAGTTCTTC
CDR3: CASSFRDEQFF

V: TRBV9
size: NA
D: TRBD2
J: TRBJ2-1
DNA: TGTGCCAGCAGCGTACGACTAGCGGGAGGGATGTATGAGCAGTTCTTC
CDR3: CASSVRLAGGMYEQFF

V: TRBV7-8
size: few
D: NA
J: TRBJ1-3
DNA: TGTGCCAGCAGCTTCCCAGGGCCCTCTGGAAACACCATATATTTT
CDR3: CASSFPGPSGNTIYF

V: TRBV18
size: NA
D: TRBD1
J: TRBJ2-3
DNA: TGTGCCAGCTCCCTGACGACAGGGACAGGGGGCATTGGCACAGATACGCAGTATTTT
CDR3: CASSLTTGTGGIGTDTQYF

V: TRBV28
size: NA
D: TRBD1
J: TRBJ1-5
DNA: TGTGCCAGCAGTATTACAGGGGGAAATCAGCCCCAGCATTTT
CDR3: CASSITGGNQPQHF

V: TRBV24-1
size: NA
D: TRBD1
J: TRBJ1-5
DNA: TGTGCCACCACCTGGGAAGGGGGCCTCGATCAGCCCCAGCATTTT
CDR3: CATTWEGGLDQPQHF

V: TRBV24-1
size: NA
D: NA
J: TRBJ2-4
DNA: TGTGCCACCAGTGGAGCAGGGGGGACAAACATTCAGTACTTC
CDR3: CATSGAGGTNIQYF

V: TRBV5-6
size: NA
D: NA
J: TRBJ1-2
DNA: TGTGCCAGCAGCTTGGCGGCACTCAACTATGGCTACACCTTC
CDR3: CASSLAALNYGYTF

V: TRBV6-2/TRBV6-3
size: NA
D: NA
J: TRBJ1-3
DNA: TGTGCCAGCAGTTACGTCCTGATCTCTGGAAACACCATATATTTT
CDR3: CASSYVLISGNTIYF

V: TRBV7-9
size: few
D: NA
J: TRBJ1-4
DNA: TGTGCCAGCAGCTCTACCGGGACACCTAATGAAAAACTGTTTTTT
CDR3: CASSSTGTPNEKLFF

V: TRBV19
size: NA
D: NA
J: TRBJ1-3
DNA: TGTGCCAGTAGGCCTTGGGGGGTTTCAGGAAACACCATATATTTT
CDR3: CASRPWGVSGNTIYF

V: TRBV4-3
size: NA
D: TRBD1
J: TRBJ2-7
DNA: TGCGCCAGCAGCCAAATTTCAGGGGGCTCCTACGAGCAGTACTTC
CDR3: CASSQISGGSYEQYF

V: TRBV12-3/TRBV12-4
size: NA
D: NA
J: TRBJ2-2
DNA: TGTGCCAGCACTCCCAGGTTAGCCGGGGAGCTGTTTTTT
CDR3: CASTPRLAGELFF

V: TRBV20-1
size: NA
D: NA
J: TRBJ1-1
DNA: TGCAGTGCCGAGGGGAACACTGAAGCTTTCTTT
CDR3: CSAEGNTEAFF

V: TRBV5-1
size: NA
D: TRBD1
J: TRBJ1-4
DNA: TGCGCCAGCAGCTTGCAACAGGGGTCAAATGAAAAACTGTTTTTT
CDR3: CASSLQQGSNEKLFF

V: TRBV30
size: NA
D: NA
J: TRBJ1-3
DNA: TGTGCCTGGAGCATGAGTAGGTATAACGGAAACACCATATATTTT
CDR3: CAWSMSRYNGNTIYF

V: TRBV19
size: NA
D: NA
J: TRBJ1-5
DNA: TGTGCCAGTAGTATAGCCTTGTATGGCAATCAGCCCCAGCATTTT
CDR3: CASSIALYGNQPQHF

V: TRBV5-1
size: NA
D: NA
J: TRBJ1-4
DNA: TGCGCCAGCAGCTTACAGGGCGCCCTGGAGGAAAAACTGTTTTTT
CDR3: CASSLQGALEEKLFF

V: TRBV5-4
size: NA
D: NA
J: TRBJ2-7
DNA: TGTGCCAGCAGCTTGGATCGGGTGGTCTCCTACGAGCAGTACTTC
CDR3: CASSLDRVVSYEQYF

V: TRBV15
size: NA
D: NA
J: TRBJ2-7
DNA: TGTGCCACCAGCAGAGCCTCGCTCTCCTACGAGCAGTACTTC
CDR3: CATSRASLSYEQYF

V: TRBV6-5
size: NA
D: NA
J: TRBJ1-2
DNA: TGTGCCAGCAAAAAGGGGGTCGGCTACACCTTC
CDR3: CASKKGVGYTF

V: TRBV25-1
size: NA
D: NA
J: TRBJ2-1
DNA: TGTGCCAGCAGTGATAGCGGTGAGCAGTTCTTC
CDR3: CASSDSGEQFF

V: TRBV19
size: NA
D: TRBD2
J: TRBJ2-1
DNA: TGTGCCAGTAGCAAAACTAGCGGACCCTACAATGAGCAGTTCTTC
CDR3: CASSKTSGPYNEQFF

V: TRBV30
size: NA
D: NA
J: TRBJ1-2
DNA: TGTGCCTGGGGTCGGATGAATGGCTACACCTTC
CDR3: CAWGRMNGYTF

V: TRBV5-1
size: NA
D: TRBD2
J: TRBJ2-7
DNA: TGCGCCAGCAGCTTGGCGGCGGGAGGACCCTACGAGCAGTACTTC
CDR3: CASSLAAGGPYEQYF

V: TRBV7-2
size: few
D: NA
J: TRBJ1-2
DNA: TGTGCCAGCAGCTTAGCGCAGGGTATCTATGGCTACACCTTC
CDR3: CASSLAQGIYGYTF

V: TRBV3-1/TRBV3-2
size: few
D: TRBD2
J: TRBJ2-7
DNA: TGTGCCAGCAGCCCTCGCCTAGCGGGAGGGCCCCACGAGCAGTACTTC
CDR3: CASSPRLAGGPHEQYF

V: TRBV27
size: NA
D: TRBD2
J: TRBJ2-7
DNA: TGTGCCAGCAGTGTACTAGCGGGCGCCTCCGAGCAGTACTTC
CDR3: CASSVLAGASEQYF

V: TRBV13
size: NA
D: NA
J: TRBJ2-7
DNA: TGTGCCAGCAGCGAAGCCCCCTTCGGCGGGACCTCCTACGAGCAGTACTTC
CDR3: CASSEAPFGGTSYEQYF

V: TRBV19
size: once
D: NA
J: TRBJ2-7
DNA: TGTGCCAGTAGTATCCTCGACAGGAACTACGAGCAGTACTTC
CDR3: CASSILDRNYEQYF

V: TRBV6-5
size: NA
D: NA
J: TRBJ1-2
DNA: TGTGCCAGCAGTTACGCTTTTAACCCCCCGGATGGCTACACCTTC
CDR3: CASSYAFNPPDGYTF

V: TRBV19
size: NA
D: NA
J: TRBJ2-2
DNA: TGTGCCAGTAGGGACACCGGGGAGCTGTTTTTT
CDR3: CASRDTGELFF